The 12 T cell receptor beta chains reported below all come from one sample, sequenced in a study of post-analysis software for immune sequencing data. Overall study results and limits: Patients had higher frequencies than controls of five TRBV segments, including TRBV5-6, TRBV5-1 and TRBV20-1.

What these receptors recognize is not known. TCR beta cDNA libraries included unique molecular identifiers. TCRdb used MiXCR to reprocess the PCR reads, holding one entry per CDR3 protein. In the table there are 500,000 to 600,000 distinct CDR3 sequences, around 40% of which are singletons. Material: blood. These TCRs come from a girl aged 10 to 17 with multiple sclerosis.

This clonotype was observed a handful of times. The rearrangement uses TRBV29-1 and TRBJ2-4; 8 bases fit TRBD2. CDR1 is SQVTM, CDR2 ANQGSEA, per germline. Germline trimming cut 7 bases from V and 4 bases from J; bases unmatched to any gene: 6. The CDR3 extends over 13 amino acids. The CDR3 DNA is TGCAGCGCGAAGGAGCGGGAGAAAAACATTCAGTACTTC. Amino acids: CSAKEREKNIQYF.

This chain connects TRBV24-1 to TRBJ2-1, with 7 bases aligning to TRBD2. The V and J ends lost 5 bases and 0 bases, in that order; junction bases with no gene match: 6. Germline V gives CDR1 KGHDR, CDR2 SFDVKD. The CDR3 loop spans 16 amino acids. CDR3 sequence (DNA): TGTGCCACCAGTGGCCTGGGGGGGAGCTCCTACAATGAGCAGTTCTTC. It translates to CATSGLGGSSYNEQFF.

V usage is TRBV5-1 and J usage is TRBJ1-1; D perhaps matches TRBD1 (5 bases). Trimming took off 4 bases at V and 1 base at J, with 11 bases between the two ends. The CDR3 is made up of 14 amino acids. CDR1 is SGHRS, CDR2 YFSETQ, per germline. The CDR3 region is CASSAIGQNTEAFF. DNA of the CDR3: TGCGCCAGCAGCGCGATAGGACAGAACACTGAAGCTTTCTTT.

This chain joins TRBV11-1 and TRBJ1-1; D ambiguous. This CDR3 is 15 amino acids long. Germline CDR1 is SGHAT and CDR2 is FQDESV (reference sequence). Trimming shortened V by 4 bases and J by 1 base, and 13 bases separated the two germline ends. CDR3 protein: CASSSKEAGNTEAFF. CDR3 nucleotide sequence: TGTGCCAGCAGCTCAAAGGAAGCGGGGAACACTGAAGCTTTCTTT.

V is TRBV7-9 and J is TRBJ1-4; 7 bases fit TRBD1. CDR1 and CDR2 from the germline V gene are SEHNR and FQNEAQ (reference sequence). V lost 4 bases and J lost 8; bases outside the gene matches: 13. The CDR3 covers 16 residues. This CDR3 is CASSYVGGQAREKLFF. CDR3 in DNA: TGTGCCAGCAGCTATGTGGGTGGACAGGCCCGCGAAAAACTGTTTTTT.

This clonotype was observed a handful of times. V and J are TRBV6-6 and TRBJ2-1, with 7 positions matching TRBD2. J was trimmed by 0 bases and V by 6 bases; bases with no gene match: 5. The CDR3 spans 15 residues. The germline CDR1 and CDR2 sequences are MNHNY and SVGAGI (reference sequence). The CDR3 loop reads CASSRLAPSYNEQFF. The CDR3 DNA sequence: TGTGCCAGCAGCAGACTAGCACCCTCCTACAATGAGCAGTTCTTC.

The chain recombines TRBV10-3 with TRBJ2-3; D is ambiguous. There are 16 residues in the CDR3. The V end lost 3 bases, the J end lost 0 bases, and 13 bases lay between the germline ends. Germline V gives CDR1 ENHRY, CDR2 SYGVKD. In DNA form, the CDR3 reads TGTGCCATCAGTGAATCGGCAACCACTAGCACAGATACGCAGTATTTT. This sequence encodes CAISESATTSTDTQYF.

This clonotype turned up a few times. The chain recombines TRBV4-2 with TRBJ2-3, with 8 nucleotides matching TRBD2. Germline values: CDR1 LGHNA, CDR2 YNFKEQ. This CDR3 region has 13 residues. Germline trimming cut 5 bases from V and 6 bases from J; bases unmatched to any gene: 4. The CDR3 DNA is TGTGCCAGCAGCGTGCGGGGGGAGGATACGCAGTATTTT. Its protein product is CASSVRGEDTQYF.

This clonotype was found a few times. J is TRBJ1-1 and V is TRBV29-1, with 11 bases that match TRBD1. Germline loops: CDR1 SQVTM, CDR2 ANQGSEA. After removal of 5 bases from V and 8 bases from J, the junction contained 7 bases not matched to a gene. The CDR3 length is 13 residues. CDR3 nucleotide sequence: TGCAGCGTTCCCGGACAGGGGGCTTTGGAAGCTTTCTTT. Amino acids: CSVPGQGALEAFF.

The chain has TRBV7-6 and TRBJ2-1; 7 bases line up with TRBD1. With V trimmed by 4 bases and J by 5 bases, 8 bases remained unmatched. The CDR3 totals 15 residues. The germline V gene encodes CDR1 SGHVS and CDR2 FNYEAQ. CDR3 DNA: TGTGCCAGCAGCTGGGGACAGCTTTTCAACAATGAGCAGTTCTTC. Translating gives CASSWGQLFNNEQFF.

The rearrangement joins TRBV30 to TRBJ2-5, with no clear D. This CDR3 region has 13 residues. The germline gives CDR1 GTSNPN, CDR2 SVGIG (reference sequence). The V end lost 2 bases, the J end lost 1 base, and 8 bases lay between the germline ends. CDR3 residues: CAWSTQSQETQYF. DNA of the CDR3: TGTGCCTGGAGTACCCAAAGCCAAGAGACCCAGTACTTC.

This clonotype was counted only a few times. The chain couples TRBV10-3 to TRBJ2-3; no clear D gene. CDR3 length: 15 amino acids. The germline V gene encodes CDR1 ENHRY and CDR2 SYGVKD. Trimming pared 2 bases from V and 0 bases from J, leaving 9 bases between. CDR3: CAISEGRRSTDTQYF. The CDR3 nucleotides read TGTGCCATCAGTGAGGGCAGGAGAAGCACAGATACGCAGTATTTT.